What follows is one T cell receptor (beta chain) and its context. What this receptor recognizes is not known. Base qualities are not at hand, and no much larger clone is one base apart. The data originate from a study of T cells in narcolepsy (dated by TCRdb to the late 2010s). In the study overall: Patients with narcolepsy type 1 or type 2 (NT1, NT2) were enrolled in the study together with healthy control donors. Autoreactive T cells targeting hypocretin neuron self-antigens (hypocretin, TRIB2) were sought in narcolepsy patients, and TCR Vbeta sequencing was used to track clonotypes in blood and CSF.

Overall study results and their limits: Patients and controls had comparable numbers of sequenced blood memory CD4+ clonotypes, averaging about 37,000 and 33,000, respectively. No sequences matching autoreactive T cell clones were present in some of the blood memory CD4+ repertoires from patients and controls. Autoreactive clonotypes were reported to be detected serially in the blood of the same patients and of different patients, but not in the blood of healthy controls. In plots comparing CSF and blood CD4+ T cell clonotypes from the same patient, HCRT-specific and TRIB2-specific autoreactive clonotypes were highlighted.

The junction shows trimming of 2 bases on V and 5 bases on J, plus 16 bases between the germline ends. The cysteine opens and the phenylalanine closes a CDR3 of 15 amino acids. The read is trimmed to its CDR3 DNA, 45 bases read in frame from base 1. Reading the germline V gene gives CDR1 SGHVS and CDR2 FQNEAQ. Library generation was performed with the immunoSEQ multiplex PCR assay. Here the immuneACCESS table is served through TCRdb, limited to in-frame sequences with V and J called. Missing clones are a known gap in these copies; in checked studies unresolved V genes cover under half, and the rest lacks a known reason. The sample records about 40,000 clones, about 91% of which are singletons. Approximately 1.3% of the sample rests with the top ten. Memory CD4+ T cells were sorted ex vivo from peripheral blood of narcolepsy patients and healthy controls for TCR Vbeta sequencing.

The sample taken for sequencing was CD45RA- memory CD4+ T cells from PBMCs. This specimen's cell subset or site label, interpreted: memory T cells sorted ex vivo from peripheral blood. Recombination linked TRBV7-8 to TRBJ2-7, and the D gene may be TRBD2, 5 bases matching. The TCR originated in a human donor with narcolepsy. The CDR3 amino acid sequence is: CASSLNAGRGHEQYF. The DNA sequence follows: TGTGCCAGCAGCTTAAATGCCGGCCGGGGTCACGAGCAGTACTTC.